The T cell receptor (beta chain) under discussion was sequenced for a study of cytomegalovirus exposure and HLA in healthy donors. The PCR ran on 60 Vbeta and 13 Jbeta primers. Clones were sequenced by immunoSEQ multiplex PCR, and TCRdb holds only the in-frame ones, with some missing. The sample lists fewer than 200,000 clones, approximately 80% occurring once. V lost 0 bases to trimming and J lost 2 bases, with 7 bases between them. Germline V gene sequence: CDR1 GTSNPN, CDR2 SVGIG (reference sequence). The CDR3 is made up of 13 amino acids. This clone has a handful of counts. Antigen specificity is unknown. General study points: Most subjects' HLA-A and HLA-B alleles were reportedly predicted from TCR beta sequences. Sequencing artifact likely explains a cluster of highly shared sequence variants. In an earlier analysis, productive rearrangement rates for most beta V segments clustered near 87% or 30%.

The sequenced material came from PBMCs. J is TRBJ2-5 and V is TRBV30; D gene unclear. The receptor's source is a middle-aged man in good health and CMV-seropositive. The DNA for the CDR3 is TGTGCCTGGAGTGTATGGCAGCAAGAGACCCAGTACTTC. Its translation: CAWSVWQQETQYF.